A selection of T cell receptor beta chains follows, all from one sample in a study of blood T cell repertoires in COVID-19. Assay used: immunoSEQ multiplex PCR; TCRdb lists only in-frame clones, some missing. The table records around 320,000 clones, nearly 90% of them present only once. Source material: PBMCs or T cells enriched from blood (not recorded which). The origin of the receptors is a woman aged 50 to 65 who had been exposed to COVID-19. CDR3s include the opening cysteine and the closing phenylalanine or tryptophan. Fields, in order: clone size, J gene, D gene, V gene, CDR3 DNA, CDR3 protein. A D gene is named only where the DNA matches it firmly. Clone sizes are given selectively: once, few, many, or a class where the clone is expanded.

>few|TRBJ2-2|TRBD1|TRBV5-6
TGTGCCAGCAGCTACAAAGGGACAGGGACGGACGGGGAGCTGTTTTTT
CASSYKGTGTDGELFF
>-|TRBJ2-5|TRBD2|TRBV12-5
TGTGCTAGTGGTTCGCAACTAGCGGGGGAGGACCAAGAGACCCAGTACTTC
CASGSQLAGEDQETQYF
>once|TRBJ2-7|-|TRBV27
TGTGCCAGCAGTTTTCGGGGGTTAATTAACGAGCAGTACTTC
CASSFRGLINEQYF
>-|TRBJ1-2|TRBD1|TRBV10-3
TGTGCCACAACAGGGGATCTTGCCCTTTATGGCTACACCTTC
CATTGDLALYGYTF
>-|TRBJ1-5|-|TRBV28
TGTGCCAGCAGTCAACAGTGGGGGCAAATTCAGCCCCAGCATTTT
CASSQQWGQIQPQHF
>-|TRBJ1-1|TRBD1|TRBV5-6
TGTGCCAGCAGCCTTATGACAGGGGGCGATCTGAACACTGAAGCTTTCTTT
CASSLMTGGDLNTEAFF
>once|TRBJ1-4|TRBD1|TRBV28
TGTGCCAGCAGTTTATGGACAGGGACGGGCTTTACTGAAAAACTGTTTTTT
CASSLWTGTGFTEKLFF
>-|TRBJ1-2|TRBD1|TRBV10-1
TGCGCCAGCAAGGGACAGAACTATGGCTACACCTTC
CASKGQNYGYTF
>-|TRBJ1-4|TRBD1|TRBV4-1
TGCGCCAGCAGCCAAGTGGGACAGGGGGCATTAAGGGAAAAACTGTTTTTT
CASSQVGQGALREKLFF
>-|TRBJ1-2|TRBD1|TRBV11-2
TGTGCCAGCAGCTTAAGTGACAGGGCTAACTATGGCTACACCTTC
CASSLSDRANYGYTF
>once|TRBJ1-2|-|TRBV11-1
TGTGCCAGCAGCGCAGGGCTTTCCACCTATGGCTACACCTTC
CASSAGLSTYGYTF
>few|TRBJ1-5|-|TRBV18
TGTGCCAGCTCACCATCGGGGGGCAATCAGCCCCAGCATTTT
CASSPSGGNQPQHF
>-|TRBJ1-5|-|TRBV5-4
TGTGCCAGCAGCGTCACGGGACATCGGGGAGTAAGTAGCAATCAGCCCCAGCATTTT
CASSVTGHRGVSSNQPQHF
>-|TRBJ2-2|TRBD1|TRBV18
TGTGCCAGCTCACCACGGAGGGGACAGGGGGCTATGGACACCGGGGAGCTGTTTTTT
CASSPRRGQGAMDTGELFF
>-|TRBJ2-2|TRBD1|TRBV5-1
TGCGCCAGCAGCCGGACAGGGGCCGTGGGGGAGCTGTTTTTT
CASSRTGAVGELFF
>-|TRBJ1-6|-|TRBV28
TGTGCCAGCAGTTCCTCGGGGGGGGGTTTGTCACCCCTCCACTTT
CASSSSGGGLSPLHF
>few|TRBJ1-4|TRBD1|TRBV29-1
TGCAGCGGACAATACAGGGGGGAACTGTTTTTT
CSGQYRGELFF
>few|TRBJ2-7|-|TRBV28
TGTGCCAGCACCGCAGGGGCCTTCAGCTCCTACGAGCAGTACTTC
CASTAGAFSSYEQYF
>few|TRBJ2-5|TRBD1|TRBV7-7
TGTGCTAGCAGCTTAGGACAGGGGCTAGGAGAGACCCAGTACTTC
CASSLGQGLGETQYF
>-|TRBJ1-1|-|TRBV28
TGTGCCAGCAGCCTCTCGTACACTGAAGCTTTCTTT
CASSLSYTEAFF
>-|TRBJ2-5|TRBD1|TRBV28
TGTGCCAGCAGTCCCCAGGACAGGGGAAGAAAGACCCAGTACTTC
CASSPQDRGRKTQYF
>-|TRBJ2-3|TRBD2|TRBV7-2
TGTGCCAGCAGCTTAGCGGGCGGGGGTTTTTCAGATACGCAGTATTTT
CASSLAGGGFSDTQYF
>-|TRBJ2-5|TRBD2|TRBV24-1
TGTGCCACCAGTGATCGGACTAGCGGGTCACGGGAGACCCAGTACTTC
CATSDRTSGSRETQYF
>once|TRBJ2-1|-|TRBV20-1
TGCAGTGCCCTCCGGAGGGCGCAGTTCTTC
CSALRRAQFF
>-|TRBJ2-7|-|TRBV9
TGTGCCAGCAGCGTAGATTCAGGTTGGGCCTACGAGCAGTACTTC
CASSVDSGWAYEQYF
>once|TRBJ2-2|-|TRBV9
TGTGCCAGCAGAAATACCGGGGTGGAGCTGTTTTTT
CASRNTGVELFF
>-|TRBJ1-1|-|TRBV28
TGTGCCAGCATCACAGGGCGACTTGAAGCTTTCTTT
CASITGRLEAFF
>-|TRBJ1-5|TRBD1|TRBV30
TGTGCCTGGAGTGTAGGGGGACAGGGATTAGGCTATAGCAATCAGCCCCAGCATTTT
CAWSVGGQGLGYSNQPQHF
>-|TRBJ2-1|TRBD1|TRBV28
TGTGCCAGCAGCCGAGGTCAGGGGGCACTAGTCAATGAGCAGTTCTTC
CASSRGQGALVNEQFF
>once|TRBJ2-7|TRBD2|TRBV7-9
TGTGCCAGCAGCCCCCCCCGGGGGGACCGTGCCTACGAGCAGTACTTC
CASSPPRGDRAYEQYF
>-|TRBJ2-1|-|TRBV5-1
TGCGCCAGCAGAACGAACGGTTTTTACAATGAGCAGTTCTTC
CASRTNGFYNEQFF
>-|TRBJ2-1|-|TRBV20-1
TGCAGTGCTATTGATACAGGGATTTACAATGAGCAGTTCTTC
CSAIDTGIYNEQFF
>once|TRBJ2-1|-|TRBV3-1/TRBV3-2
TGTGCCAGCAGCCTCCATCCCGGAGAAGACAATGAGCAGTTCTTC
CASSLHPGEDNEQFF
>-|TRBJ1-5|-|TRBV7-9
TGTGCCAGCGGGTACGACGGAGAAAACCAGCATTTT
CASGYDGENQHF
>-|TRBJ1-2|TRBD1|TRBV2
TGTGCCAGCACTACAACCGGGACAGGGAGTGGCTACACCTTC
CASTTTGTGSGYTF
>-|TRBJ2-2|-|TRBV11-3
TGTGCCAGCAGCCCCGGAGGGAGGAACACCGGGGAGCTGTTTTTT
CASSPGGRNTGELFF
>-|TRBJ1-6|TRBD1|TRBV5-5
TGTGCCAGCAGCCACGGAGGGGGGACAGGGTATAATTCACCCCTCCACTTT
CASSHGGGTGYNSPLHF
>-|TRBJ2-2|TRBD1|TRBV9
TGTGCCAGCAGCACCGGGACAGTGAACACCGGGGAGCTGTTTTTT
CASSTGTVNTGELFF
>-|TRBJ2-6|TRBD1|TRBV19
TGTGCCAGTAGTGCCAGCCGCGGACAGGGGTATGGGGCCAACGTCCTGACTTTC
CASSASRGQGYGANVLTF
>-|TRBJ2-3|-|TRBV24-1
TGTGCCACCGGTCATCTTTCGGGCAGGGGAAGCACAGATACGCAGTATTTT
CATGHLSGRGSTDTQYF
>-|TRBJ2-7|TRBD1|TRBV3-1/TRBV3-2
TGTGCCAGCAGCATACGACAGGGGGCGGGGGCCGAGCAGTACTTC
CASSIRQGAGAEQYF
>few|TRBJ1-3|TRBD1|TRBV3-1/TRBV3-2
TGTGCCAGCAGCCGGGACAGGGCCTCTCTCAGTGGAAACACCATATATTTT
CASSRDRASLSGNTIYF
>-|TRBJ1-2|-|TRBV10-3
TGTGCCATCAGTGAGTCGGGACTCAAGAACTATGGCTACACCTTC
CAISESGLKNYGYTF
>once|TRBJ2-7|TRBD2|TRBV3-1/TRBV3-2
TGTGCCAGCAGCCAAGTAGCGGGGAAATCCTACGAGCAGTACTTC
CASSQVAGKSYEQYF
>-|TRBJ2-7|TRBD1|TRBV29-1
TGCAGCGACAGGGGGTGCTACGAGCAGTACTTC
CSDRGCYEQYF
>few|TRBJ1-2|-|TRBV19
TGTGCCAGTAGCAGACAGGCGCCGGAGAACTATGGCTACACCTTC
CASSRQAPENYGYTF
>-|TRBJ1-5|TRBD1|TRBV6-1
TGTGCCAGCAGTGGACAGGGGGCTTATAGCAATCAGCCCCAGCATTTT
CASSGQGAYSNQPQHF
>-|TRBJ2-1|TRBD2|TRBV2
TGTGCCAGCAGTGAAGGTTCTCCAGCGGGACTCTTC
CASSEGSPAGLF
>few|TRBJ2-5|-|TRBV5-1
TGCGCCAGCAGCCCATACAGGGCTCGCGAAGAGACCCAGTACTTC
CASSPYRAREETQYF
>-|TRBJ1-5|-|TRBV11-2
TGTGCCAGCAGCCTGGCCGGCAATCAGCCCCAGCATTTT
CASSLAGNQPQHF
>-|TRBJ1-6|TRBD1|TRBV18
TGTGCCAGCTCGCCCTTTGGACAGGGGGGGAGCTCCTATAATTCACCCCTCCACTTT
CASSPFGQGGSSYNSPLHF
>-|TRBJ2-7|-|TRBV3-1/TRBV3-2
TGTGCCAGCAGCCGGGGGCCAAGACGGGACCTCTCCTACGAGCAGTACTTC
CASSRGPRRDLSYEQYF
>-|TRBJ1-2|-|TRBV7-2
TGTGCCAGCAGCTTTATCGGCTACACCTTC
CASSFIGYTF
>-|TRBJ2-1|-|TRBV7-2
TGTGCCAGCAGACCGACCTTTGGCAGGGAGGTAGACAATGAGCAGTTCTTC
CASRPTFGREVDNEQFF